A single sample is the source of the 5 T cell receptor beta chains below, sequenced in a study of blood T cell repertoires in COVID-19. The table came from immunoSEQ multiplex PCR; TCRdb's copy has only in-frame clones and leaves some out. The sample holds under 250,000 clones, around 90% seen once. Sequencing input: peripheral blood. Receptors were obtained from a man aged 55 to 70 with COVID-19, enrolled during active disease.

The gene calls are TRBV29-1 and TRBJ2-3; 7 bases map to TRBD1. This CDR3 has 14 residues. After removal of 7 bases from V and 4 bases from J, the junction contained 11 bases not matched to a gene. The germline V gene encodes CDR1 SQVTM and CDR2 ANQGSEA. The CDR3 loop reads CSGKGARRPDTQYF. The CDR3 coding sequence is TGCAGCGGAAAGGGGGCTCGGAGGCCAGATACGCAGTATTTT.

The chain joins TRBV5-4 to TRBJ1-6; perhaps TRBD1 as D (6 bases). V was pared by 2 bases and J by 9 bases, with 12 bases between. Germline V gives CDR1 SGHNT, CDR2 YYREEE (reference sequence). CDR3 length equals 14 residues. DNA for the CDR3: TGTGCCAGCAGCTTCGAAGGGGGTTCTTCACCCCTCCACTTT. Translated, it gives CASSFEGGSSPLHF.

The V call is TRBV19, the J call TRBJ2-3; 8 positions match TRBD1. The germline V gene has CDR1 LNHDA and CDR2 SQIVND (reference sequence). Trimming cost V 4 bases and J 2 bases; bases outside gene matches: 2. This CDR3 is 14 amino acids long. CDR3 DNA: TGTGCCAGTAGTAGGGGACAGGTCACAGATACGCAGTATTTT. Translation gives CASSRGQVTDTQYF.

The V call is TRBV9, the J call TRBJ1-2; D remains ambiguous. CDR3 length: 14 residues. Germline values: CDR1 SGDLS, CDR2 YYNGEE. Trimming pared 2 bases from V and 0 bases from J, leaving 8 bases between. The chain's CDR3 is CASSVLDTNYGYTF. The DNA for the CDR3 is TGTGCCAGCAGCGTTTTAGATACTAACTATGGCTACACCTTC. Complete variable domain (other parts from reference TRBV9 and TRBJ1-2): DSGVTQTPKHLITATGQRVTLRCSPRSGDLSVYWYQQSLDQGLQFLIQYYNGEERAKGNILERFSAQQFPDLHSELNLSSLELGDSALYFCASSVLDTNYGYTFGSGTRLTVV.

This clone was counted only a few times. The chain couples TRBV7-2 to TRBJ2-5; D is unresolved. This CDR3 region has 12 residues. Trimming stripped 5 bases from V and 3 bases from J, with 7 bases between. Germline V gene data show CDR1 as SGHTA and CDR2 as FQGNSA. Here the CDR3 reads CASSIGKETQYF. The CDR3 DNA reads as TGTGCCAGCAGCATCGGTAAAGAGACCCAGTACTTC.